Below, 24 T cell receptor beta chains from the same sample are listed, as sequenced in a study of human T cells and chemical hapten exposure. The time point denotes: patch test 3, about 24 weeks after DPC sensitization. Treatment described: therapeutic diphenylcyclopropenone sensitization with weekly scalp DPC. TCRdb processed the RACE reads anew with MiXCR; each CDR3 protein has one entry. This table has roughly 89,000 distinct CDR3 sequences, roughly a tenth appearing once. This specimen was whole blood, taken in connection with sensitization to the hapten diphenylcyclopropenone (DPC). The receptors derive from a woman aged 25-40 years with alopecia areata. Some clones in this sample may be carry-over from other donors' samples.

The rearrangement links TRBV28 to TRBJ1-2; possible D gene TRBD1, 5 bases. Germline values: CDR1 MDHEN, CDR2 SYDVKM. The CDR3 is 12 residues long. Trimming took 6 bases from V and 4 from J, leaving 9 bases between them. The CDR3 loop reads CASSLRAYGYTF. The DNA of the CDR3 is TGTGCCAGCAGCCTCAGGGCCTATGGCTACACCTTC.

This clonotype was detected ten times or more. The rearrangement uses TRBV7-2 and TRBJ2-1; TRBD2 matches 9 bases. The V gene end was trimmed by 1 base and the J gene end by 4 bases; junction bases not matched to a gene: 8. CDR1 and CDR2 from the germline V gene are SGHTA and FQGNSA. The CDR3 is made up of 17 amino acids. CDR3 nucleotide sequence: TGTGCCAGCAGCTTAGGGATAGCGGGAGCGGGATACAATGAGCAGTTCTTC. Residues: CASSLGIAGAGYNEQFF.

This clonotype was observed a few times. V usage is TRBV11-1 and J usage is TRBJ1-1, with D unclear. This CDR3 region has 13 residues. CDR1 is SGHAT, CDR2 FQDESV, per germline (reference sequence). The V and J ends lost 5 bases and 0 bases respectively, with 7 bases between them. The CDR3 coding sequence is TGTGCCAGCAGCCGATTCGTGAACACTGAAGCTTTCTTT. This codes for CASSRFVNTEAFF.

V is TRBV12-3 or TRBV12-4 and J is TRBJ1-5; no reliable D call. V lost 5 bases to trimming and J lost 4 bases, with 12 bases between them. The CDR3 has 14 amino acids. CDR3 protein: CASSRGVANQPQHF. CDR3 in DNA: TGTGCCAGCAGTCGCGGGGTAGCTAATCAGCCCCAGCATTTT.

In its sample, this clonotype was seen many times. The J gene is TRBJ2-1, the V gene TRBV3-1, with a tentative D call TRBD1 (5 bases). CDR1 LGHDT and CDR2 YNNKEL come from the germline V gene (reference sequence). V dropped 4 bases and J dropped 6 bases, with 13 bases sitting between them. The CDR3 spans 14 residues. CDR3 in DNA: TGTGCCAGCAGCCCCCCGCAGGGTTCCAATGAGCAGTTCTTC. This translates into CASSPPQGSNEQFF.

This rearrangement joins TRBV6-5 to TRBJ1-2; D unresolved. Germline CDR1 is MNHEY and CDR2 is SVGAGI. With 0 bases removed from V and 4 bases from J, the gap between germline ends came to 6 bases. The length of the CDR3 is 13 residues. CDR3 residues: CASSYSAGYGYTF. The CDR3 DNA reads as TGTGCCAGCAGTTACTCGGCGGGCTATGGCTACACCTTC.

The CDR3 DNA follows: TGTGCCAGCAGCTCGCAAGAGAATGAAAAACTGTTTTTT. Its translation is CASSSQENEKLFF. The chain recombines TRBV11-2 with TRBJ1-4; D is unclear. Trimming cost V 4 bases and J 5 bases, with 8 bases left between them. The CDR3 runs to 13 residues. Germline loops: CDR1 SGHAT, CDR2 FQNNGV.

This clonotype was seen at least ten times. V and J are TRBV7-2 and TRBJ2-7, with 10 bases matching TRBD2. V lost 5 bases and J lost 2; bases outside the gene matches: 9. The germline V gene encodes CDR1 SGHTA and CDR2 FQGNSA. This CDR3 region has 16 residues. The CDR3 loop is CASSPDTSGKPYEQYF. Written as DNA, the CDR3 is TGTGCCAGCAGCCCGGATACTAGCGGGAAGCCCTACGAGCAGTACTTC.

J is TRBJ2-7 and V is TRBV20-1, with D perhaps being TRBD1 or TRBD2 (6 bases each). V was clipped by 6 bases and J by 5 bases, with 14 bases between them. Germline CDR1 DFQATT, CDR2 SNEGSKA (reference sequence). The CDR3 consists of 12 residues. The CDR3 spells CSAYGGRDEQYF. The DNA for the CDR3 is TGCAGTGCCTACGGGGGCAGGGACGAGCAGTACTTC.

The J gene is TRBJ2-7, the V gene TRBV4-3, with a possible D match to TRBD2 (6 bases). The CDR3 is 15 residues long. The V end lost 1 base, the J end lost 5 bases, and 15 bases lay between the germline ends. Germline values: CDR1 LGHNA, CDR2 YSLEER. CDR3 nucleotide sequence: TGCGCCAGCAGCCAAGGCACGGGGGTTGAGAACGAGCAGTACTTC. It yields the protein CASSQGTGVENEQYF.

The V call is TRBV6-2 or TRBV6-3, the J call TRBJ2-2; 9 bases agree with TRBD2. Germline assignment: CDR1 MNHEY and CDR2 SVGEGT. V shed 4 bases, J shed 3 bases, and the junction held 9 bases outside the gene matches. This CDR3 has 17 residues. CDR3 residues: CASSLGTSSFHTGELFF. DNA for the CDR3: TGTGCCAGCAGTTTAGGGACTAGCAGTTTTCACACCGGGGAGCTGTTTTTT.

At least ten counts were recorded for this clonotype. The rearrangement uses TRBV4-1 and TRBJ2-3; D is ambiguous. The CDR3 is made up of 16 amino acids. V dropped 2 bases and J dropped 1 base, with 13 bases sitting between them. The germline V gene has CDR1 MGHRA and CDR2 YSYEKL. CDR3 residues: CASSQSLWQGTDTQYF. CDR3 nucleotide sequence: TGCGCCAGCAGCCAAAGTCTGTGGCAGGGCACAGATACGCAGTATTTT.

Ten or more counts support this clonotype. The genes are TRBV20-1 and TRBJ1-6; D uncertain. The CDR3 is 13 amino acids. Germline V lookup: CDR1 DFQATT, CDR2 SNEGSKA (reference sequence). Trimming pared 3 bases from V and 9 bases from J, leaving 12 bases between. As DNA, the CDR3 is TGCAGTGCTAGTGAGGTGGACGGTTCACCCCTCCACTTT. It translates to CSASEVDGSPLHF.

This clonotype was seen at least ten times. V usage is TRBV7-2 and J usage is TRBJ2-2, with a possible D match to TRBD1 (6 bases). The CDR3 is 15 amino acids. CDR1 is SGHTA, CDR2 FQGNSA, per germline. Trimming stripped 6 bases from V and 3 bases from J, with 14 bases between. The CDR3 loop reads CASRLQGQYTGELFF. Written as DNA, the CDR3 is TGTGCCAGCAGGTTACAGGGTCAGTACACCGGGGAGCTGTTTTTT.

This clonotype appeared many times. The chain employs TRBV20-1 and TRBJ1-1, with no clear D. The germline V and J ends were trimmed by 3 bases and 0 bases, with 8 bases remaining between them. There are 13 residues in the CDR3. Germline CDR1 and CDR2: DFQATT and SNEGSKA (reference sequence). CDR3 bases: TGCAGTGCTAGGCGACAATTGAACACTGAAGCTTTCTTT. The encoded protein is CSARRQLNTEAFF.

The table lists this clonotype with many counts. V is TRBV7-9 and J is TRBJ1-3, with no clear D. The CDR3 extends over 13 amino acids. CDR1 and CDR2 (germline): SEHNR, FQNEAQ (reference sequence). V gave up 7 bases and J gave up 1 base, with 8 bases separating them. CDR3 coding DNA: TGTGCCAGCACCCTAAGGTCTGGAAACACCATATATTTT. This encodes CASTLRSGNTIYF.

A few counts support this clonotype. The chain couples TRBV28 to TRBJ2-1; D is ambiguous. The CDR3 is 15 residues long. Germline CDR1 and CDR2: MDHEN and SYDVKM. Trimming took 4 bases from V and 9 from J, leaving 19 bases between them. CDR3 DNA sequence: TGTGCCAGCAGTTCTACGGTGAACGTTTTCGTTGAGCAGTTCTTC. Translation: CASSSTVNVFVEQFF.

This rearrangement joins TRBV10-2 to TRBJ2-1; a possible D gene is TRBD2 (5 bases). The CDR3 totals 12 residues. Per the germline V gene, CDR1 is WSHSY and CDR2 is SAAADI. Deletions cut 8 bases from V and 7 bases from J, with 12 bases between. This CDR3 reads CASRAGDNEQFF. CDR3 DNA: TGCGCCAGCCGAGCCGGGGATAATGAGCAGTTCTTC.

The rearrangement joins TRBV2 to TRBJ2-1, with D unresolved. The V end was cut by 7 bases, the J end by 4 bases, with 20 bases between. This CDR3 region has 16 residues. CDR1 and CDR2 from the germline V gene are SNHLY and FYNNEI. CDR3 region: CASNEQESLLYNEQFF. CDR3 in DNA: TGTGCCAGCAACGAGCAGGAGTCACTACTTTACAATGAGCAGTTCTTC.

The V call is TRBV20-1, the J call TRBJ2-1, with 9 positions matching TRBD2. V was pared by 3 bases and J by 3 bases, with 6 bases of the junction left unmatched. CDR3 size: 15 residues. Germline V gives CDR1 DFQATT, CDR2 SNEGSKA (reference sequence). CDR3 DNA: TGCAGTGCTAGTAATGCGGGAGGGGACTACAATGAGCAGTTCTTC. Translation: CSASNAGGDYNEQFF.

The rearrangement links TRBV11-3 to TRBJ2-2; 11 bases align to TRBD2. Looked up from germline, CDR1 is SGHNT and CDR2 is YENEEA. The CDR3 length is 13 residues. V lost 5 bases and J lost 14; bases outside the gene matches: 7. Written as DNA, the CDR3 is TGTGCCAGCAGCCACCCGACTAGCGGGGCCCTGTTTTTT. Translation: CASSHPTSGALFF. The whole variable domain, filled in from reference TRBV11-3 and TRBJ2-2, reads EAGVVQSPRYKIIEKKQPVAFWCNPISGHNTLYWYLQNLGQGPELLIRYENEEAVDDSQLPKDRFSAERLKGVDSTLKIQPAELGDSAVYLCASSHPTSGALFFGEGSRLTVL.

This clonotype showed up just a few times. The V gene is TRBV7-6, the J gene TRBJ2-3; possible D gene TRBD1, 5 bases. V lost 2 bases and J lost 5, with 8 bases in between. Germline V lookup: CDR1 SGHVS, CDR2 FNYEAQ. CDR3 length: 13 amino acids. CDR3 nucleotides: TGTGCCAGCAGCTTATTAGGGGTAGATACGCAGTATTTT. It translates to CASSLLGVDTQYF.

This clonotype was seen at least ten times. The gene calls are TRBV6-1 and TRBJ2-6; D possibly corresponds to TRBD2 (6 bases). CDR1 and CDR2 from the germline V gene are MNHNS and SASEGT. Deletions cut 10 bases from V and 2 bases from J, with 15 bases between. This CDR3 comprises 15 residues. The CDR3 reads CATKLGTPGANVLTF. For the CDR3, the DNA is TGTGCCACAAAACTAGGGACTCCTGGGGCCAACGTCCTGACTTTC.

CDR3 sequence (DNA): TGTGCCAGCAGGGCGGACCGGAATGAGCAGTTCTTC. Translated, it gives CASRADRNEQFF. The V and J genes are TRBV28 and TRBJ2-1, with unresolved D. The germline CDR1 and CDR2 sequences are MDHEN and SYDVKM. CDR3 length equals 12 residues. Deletions cut 6 bases from V and 7 bases from J, with 10 bases between.